This TCR beta chain emerged from a study of shared T cell receptors in the human thymus. The CDR3 contains 13 residues. V lost 4 bases to trimming and J lost 2 bases, with 10 bases between them. Germline V gene lookup returns CDR1 SGHDT and CDR2 YYEEEE. Sequencing used immunoSEQ multiplex PCR; TCRdb keeps in-frame clones, though not all of them. The repertoire includes 720,000 or so clones, approximately 83% of them detected once, and around 0.01% sits in the top ten. The same data also went into a second study, on human thymus T cells. From that second work: The study used thymus tissue resected during corrective heart surgery. Related studies noted strongly shared thymic repertoires across unrelated people.

This chain connects TRBV5-6 to TRBJ2-7; a possible D gene is TRBD2 (5 bases). The sequence derives from a girl less than two years old with a congenital heart defect. The sample was thymocytes. The CDR3 coding sequence is TGTGCCAGCAGCCGCATCGGGGCCTACGAGCAGTACTTC. It translates to CASSRIGAYEQYF.